The rows below give T cell receptor beta chains drawn from one sample of a study of cytomegalovirus exposure and HLA in healthy donors. The table came from immunoSEQ multiplex PCR; TCRdb's copy has only in-frame clones and leaves some out. The sample consists of roughly 150,000 clones, about 94% of them appearing once. Sequenced: PBMCs. The receptor source for this set is a man aged 18 to 35 in good health and CMV-seropositive. CDR3s include the opening cysteine and the closing phenylalanine or tryptophan. The D gene is left open where the match is weak. Some rows have no size entry. The others give once, few or many, or a class for an expanded clone.

d_call	v_call	j_call	clone_size	cdr3_aa	cdr3_nt
-	TRBV28	TRBJ2-3	-	CASSFWGTPRGDTQYF	TGTGCCAGCAGTTTCTGGGGGACTCCGCGGGGAGATACGCAGTATTTT
TRBD2	TRBV5-1	TRBJ2-7	-	CASSYLSGTTYEQYF	TGCGCCAGCAGCTATCTTAGCGGGACCACCTACGAGCAGTACTTC
TRBD1	TRBV19	TRBJ1-5	-	CASSIGGTGRQPQHF	TGTGCCAGTAGTATTGGCGGGACAGGGCGGCAGCCCCAGCATTTT
-	TRBV28	TRBJ2-2	-	CASSFSGTLNTGELFF	TGTGCCAGCAGTTTCTCCGGGACATTGAACACCGGGGAGCTGTTTTTT
-	TRBV19	TRBJ1-3	few	CASSRAFSGNTIYF	TGTGCCAGTAGTCGAGCGTTCTCTGGAAACACCATATATTTT
-	TRBV9	TRBJ2-3	-	CASSPGGVTDTQYF	TGTGCCAGCAGCCCAGGTGGCGTCACAGATACGCAGTATTTT
TRBD2	TRBV28	TRBJ2-4	-	CASSFYFRGLAEAKNIQYF	TGTGCCAGCAGTTTTTATTTTCGGGGACTAGCGGAAGCCAAAAACATTCAGTACTTC
TRBD2	TRBV5-1	TRBJ2-3	few	CASRELAGSGDTQYF	TGCGCCAGCAGAGAACTAGCGGGATCAGGGGATACGCAGTATTTT
TRBD2	TRBV6-5	TRBJ2-2	-	CASMAAGEGTGELFF	TGTGCCAGCATGGCAGCGGGAGAGGGCACCGGGGAGCTGTTTTTT
-	TRBV13	TRBJ2-1	-	CASSPRSGRSYNEQFF	TGTGCCAGCAGCCCCAGAAGCGGTCGCTCCTACAATGAGCAGTTCTTC
-	TRBV28	TRBJ1-2	-	CASSLGGNNYGYTF	TGTGCCAGCAGTTTAGGAGGGAATAACTATGGCTACACCTTC
TRBD2	TRBV19	TRBJ2-7	-	CASSKISAGESYEQYF	TGTGCCAGTAGTAAGATTTCAGCGGGAGAGTCCTACGAGCAGTACTTC
TRBD1	TRBV5-1	TRBJ1-4	-	CASSLGDRAFSTTNEKLFF	TGCGCCAGCAGCTTGGGGGACAGGGCCTTTTCCACAACTAATGAAAAACTGTTTTTT
-	TRBV2	TRBJ2-7	-	CASKKLGDEQYF	TGTGCCAGCAAAAAGCTAGGGGACGAGCAGTACTTC
-	TRBV18	TRBJ1-1	-	CASSPGSANTEAFF	TGTGCCAGCTCACCAGGGAGCGCGAACACTGAAGCTTTCTTT
-	TRBV7-6	TRBJ2-7	-	CASSLAPGLQYF	TGTGCCAGCAGCTTAGCGCCGGGACTTCAGTACTTC
TRBD1	TRBV9	TRBJ1-1	-	CASSPRGRIYEAFF	TGTGCCAGCAGCCCCAGGGGGCGCATATATGAAGCTTTCTTT
TRBD1	TRBV4-1	TRBJ2-2	once	CASSQDGTGATGELFF	TGCGCCAGCAGCCAAGATGGGACAGGGGCCACCGGGGAGCTGTTTTTT
TRBD1	TRBV2	TRBJ1-1	-	CASKSGGPNTEAFF	TGTGCCAGCAAATCAGGGGGGCCGAACACTGAAGCTTTCTTT
-	TRBV28	TRBJ2-5	-	CASNGAGQETQYF	TGTGCCAGCAATGGGGCAGGACAAGAGACCCAGTACTTC
-	TRBV9	TRBJ2-5	-	CASSATGSGQETQYF	TGTGCCAGCAGCGCCACAGGGTCGGGGCAAGAGACCCAGTACTTC
-	TRBV6-5	TRBJ2-1	-	CASSSAPGVNEQFF	TGTGCCAGCAGTTCCGCCCCCGGGGTCAATGAGCAGTTCTTC
TRBD2	TRBV13	TRBJ2-1	-	CASSLAITREVYDEQFF	TGTGCCAGCAGCTTAGCCATCACCCGGGAGGTTTACGATGAGCAGTTCTTC
-	TRBV6-1	TRBJ2-7	-	CASRAPGAYTYEQYF	TGTGCCAGCAGAGCCCCAGGGGCTTACACCTACGAGCAGTACTTC
TRBD1	TRBV5-4	TRBJ1-4	-	CASSLQGAAGKLFF	TGTGCCAGCAGCTTACAGGGGGCGGCAGGAAAACTGTTTTTT
-	TRBV14	TRBJ2-1	-	CASSQGRVNEQFF	TGTGCCAGCAGCCAAGGGAGGGTCAATGAGCAGTTCTTC
TRBD2	TRBV15	TRBJ2-3	-	CATSPGLADTDTQYF	TGTGCCACCAGCCCTGGACTAGCAGACACAGATACGCAGTATTTT
TRBD1	TRBV4-1	TRBJ1-1	-	CASSRHRDRELATEAFF	TGCGCCAGCAGCCGCCACCGGGACAGGGAGTTGGCCACTGAAGCTTTCTTT
-	TRBV11-3	TRBJ2-1	-	CASSLRRGGNNEQFF	TGTGCCAGCAGCTTACGGAGGGGGGGAAACAATGAGCAGTTCTTC
TRBD1	TRBV7-9	TRBJ2-2	-	CASSPGQGAPGELFF	TGTGCCAGCAGCCCCGGACAGGGGGCACCCGGGGAGCTGTTTTTT
TRBD1	TRBV27	TRBJ2-7	-	CASSAGTAYEQYF	TGTGCCAGCAGTGCTGGGACAGCCTACGAGCAGTACTTC
-	TRBV18	TRBJ2-7	few	CASSLRLTYEQYF	TGTGCCAGCTCACTCCGACTGACCTACGAGCAGTACTTC
-	TRBV19	TRBJ2-7	-	CASSMQGSSYEQYF	TGTGCCAGTAGTATGCAGGGGTCCTCCTACGAGCAGTACTTC
TRBD2	TRBV27	TRBJ2-1	-	CASSFPSGRALDEQFF	TGTGCCAGCAGTTTCCCTAGCGGGAGGGCCCTGGATGAGCAGTTCTTC
-	TRBV28	TRBJ2-7	few	CASSLGGRPYEQYF	TGTGCCAGCAGTTTAGGGGGGAGGCCCTACGAGCAGTACTTC
-	TRBV7-9	TRBJ2-1	-	CASSLGGGNEQFF	TGTGCCAGCAGCTTAGGAGGAGGAAATGAGCAGTTCTTC
-	TRBV19	TRBJ1-1	-	CASSITMNTEAFF	TGTGCCAGTAGTATTACAATGAACACTGAAGCTTTCTTT
TRBD1	TRBV18	TRBJ1-1	-	CASSPADRGSMNTEAFF	TGTGCCAGCTCACCGGCGGACAGGGGCAGCATGAACACTGAAGCTTTCTTT
-	TRBV2	TRBJ1-4	-	CASSLNGWEKLFF	TGTGCCAGCAGCCTCAACGGGTGGGAAAAACTGTTTTTT
-	TRBV15	TRBJ1-3	-	CATSRGAVSGNTIYF	TGTGCCACCAGCAGAGGAGCCGTCTCTGGAAACACCATATATTTT
-	TRBV6-5	TRBJ2-2	-	CASTRGRTGELFF	TGTGCCAGCACCCGGGGTCGGACCGGGGAGCTGTTTTTT
TRBD1	TRBV28	TRBJ1-5	-	CASWPETGGGQPQHF	TGTGCCAGCTGGCCCGAGACAGGGGGAGGACAGCCCCAGCATTTT
TRBD1	TRBV27	TRBJ2-7	-	CASSLGVPGQGNSYEQYF	TGTGCCAGCAGTTTGGGGGTCCCGGGACAGGGAAACTCCTACGAGCAGTACTTC
-	TRBV27	TRBJ2-4	once	CASSPPLGAAKNIQYF	TGTGCCAGCAGTCCACCTCTCGGAGCAGCCAAAAACATTCAGTACTTC
-	TRBV7-9	TRBJ2-7	-	CASSRATRAPPSYEQYF	TGTGCCAGCAGCAGAGCCACCCGAGCCCCTCCCTCCTACGAGCAGTACTTC
-	TRBV19	TRBJ2-2	-	CASSMKRAGELFF	TGTGCCAGTAGTATGAAGCGGGCCGGGGAGCTGTTTTTT
TRBD1	TRBV7-6	TRBJ2-7	-	CASSLDQGASANEQYF	TGTGCCAGCAGCTTAGACCAGGGGGCTTCGGCCAACGAGCAGTACTTC
TRBD1	TRBV7-9	TRBJ1-4	-	CASSLGTGEVEKLFF	TGTGCCAGCAGCTTAGGGACAGGGGAAGTTGAAAAACTGTTTTTT
-	TRBV11-2	TRBJ1-1	-	CASSPPGLVNTEAFF	TGTGCCAGCAGCCCGCCAGGGTTAGTTAACACTGAAGCTTTCTTT
-	TRBV19	TRBJ2-1	-	CASRGGPTSIVNEQFF	TGTGCCAGTAGAGGAGGACCGACCTCAATAGTTAATGAGCAGTTCTTC
-	TRBV28	TRBJ2-7	-	CASSLWDSSYEQYF	TGTGCCAGCAGTTTATGGGACAGCTCCTACGAGCAGTACTTC
TRBD1	TRBV2	TRBJ1-6	-	CASGKTGSSYNSPLHF	TGTGCCAGCGGGAAGACAGGGAGCTCCTATAATTCACCCCTCCACTTT
TRBD1	TRBV19	TRBJ2-6	-	CASSLRQGVLGSGANVLTF	TGTGCCAGTAGTTTACGACAGGGAGTCCTTGGCTCTGGGGCCAACGTCCTGACTTTC
-	TRBV5-6	TRBJ2-6	-	CASSRSGSGANVLTF	TGTGCCAGCAGCCGGAGTGGCTCTGGGGCCAACGTCCTGACTTTC
TRBD1	TRBV5-1	TRBJ1-2	-	CASSQTGGENYGYTF	TGCGCCAGCAGCCAGACAGGGGGGGAGAACTATGGCTACACCTTC
TRBD2	TRBV2	TRBJ2-1	-	CASRPTPGLAGVEQFF	TGTGCCAGCAGACCAACTCCGGGACTAGCGGGAGTTGAGCAGTTCTTC
-	TRBV14	TRBJ2-7	-	CASSQGRIGRRDEQYF	TGTGCCAGCAGCCAAGGACGGATCGGGAGACGTGACGAGCAGTACTTC
TRBD1	TRBV5-1	TRBJ2-7	-	CASSAGTGGPEQYF	TGCGCCAGCAGCGCCGGGACAGGGGGCCCCGAGCAGTACTTC